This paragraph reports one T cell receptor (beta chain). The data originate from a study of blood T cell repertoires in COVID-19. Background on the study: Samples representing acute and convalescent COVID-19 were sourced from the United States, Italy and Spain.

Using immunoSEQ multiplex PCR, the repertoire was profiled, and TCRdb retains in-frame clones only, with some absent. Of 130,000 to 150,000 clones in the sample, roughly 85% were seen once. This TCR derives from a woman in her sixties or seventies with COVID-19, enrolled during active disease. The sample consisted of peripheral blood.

This chain's CDR3 is CASRGDRGTYEQYF. The DNA of the CDR3 is TGTGCCAGCAGGGGGGACAGGGGTACCTACGAGCAGTACTTC. The chain combines TRBV27 with TRBJ2-7; 10 bases are a match to TRBD1. The CDR3 consists of 14 residues. V lost 6 bases to trimming and J lost 2 bases; unmatched junction nucleotides: 4. Germline V CDR1 and CDR2: MNHEY, SMNVEV (reference sequence).